This T cell receptor (beta chain) was recorded in a study of beta chain features in type 1 diabetes. Study conclusions and caveats: Naive, central memory and Treg TCRB repertoires seemed to resemble each other more closely in patients than they did in healthy donors. A pattern of fewer insertions and more deletions at VDJ junctions was seen in type 1 diabetes patients.

Sequenced material consisted of expressed TCRB transcripts (all of the isolated RNA was reverse transcribed). TCRdb's table, derived via immunoSEQ multiplex PCR, lists solely in-frame clones and lacks some. This sample has 300,000 to 400,000 clones, with over 9.5% found just once. V was shortened by 6 bases and J by 0 bases, with 23 bases between the two germline ends. CDR1 is ENHRY, CDR2 SYGVKD, per germline. The CDR3 extends over 19 amino acids. On this clone itself: Its antigen is currently unknown.

Each of the sorted populations had a purity greater than 98%. V is TRBV10-3 and J is TRBJ2-2; D may be TRBD1 (5 bases). The TCR was taken from a man aged 18-30 years in good health. What was sequenced was naive CD4+ T cells from blood. CDR3 in DNA: TGTGCCATCAGGGCAAGGTACTCCCTCCAAGGGGCGAACACCGGGGAGCTGTTTTTT. This codes for CAIRARYSLQGANTGELFF.